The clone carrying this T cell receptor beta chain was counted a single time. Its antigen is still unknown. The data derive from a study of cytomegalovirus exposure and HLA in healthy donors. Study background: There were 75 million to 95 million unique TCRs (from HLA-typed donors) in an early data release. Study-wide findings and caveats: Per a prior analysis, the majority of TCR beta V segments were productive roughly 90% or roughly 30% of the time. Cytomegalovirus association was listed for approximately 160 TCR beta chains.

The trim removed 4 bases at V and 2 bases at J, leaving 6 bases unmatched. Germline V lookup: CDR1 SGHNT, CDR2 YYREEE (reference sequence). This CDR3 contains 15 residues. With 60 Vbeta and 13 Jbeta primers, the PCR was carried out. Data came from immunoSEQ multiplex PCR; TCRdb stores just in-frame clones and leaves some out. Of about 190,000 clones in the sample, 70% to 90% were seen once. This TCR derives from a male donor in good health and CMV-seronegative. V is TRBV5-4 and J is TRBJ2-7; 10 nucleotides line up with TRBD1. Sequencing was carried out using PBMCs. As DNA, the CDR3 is TGTGCCAGCAGCCACTCCGGGACAGGGGCCTACGAGCAGTACTTC. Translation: CASSHSGTGAYEQYF.